This TCR beta chain appears in the sequencing data of a study of regulatory T cells in long-lasting Graves disease. Overall study: Positive TSH receptor antibodies alongside over 5 years of antithyroid drugs were what marked Graves' disease as persistent.

In its sample, this clonotype was seen many times. The target antigen is unknown. Building of the TCR beta libraries involved iRepertoire HTBI primers and Arm-PCR of CDR3 regions. TCRdb re-called the multiplex PCR reads through MiXCR, storing one row per CDR3 protein. This sample has about 430,000 distinct CDR3 sequences, with 20% to 25% found just once. The sample's time point: persistent/refractory GD, antithyroid drugs over 5 years with positive TRAb. Following extraction of RNA from PBMCs, that RNA was used to make the TCR library. The authors drew 7 to 10 milliliters of peripheral blood into EDTA tubes. V dropped 4 bases and J dropped 6; count of bases not matched to a gene: 10. Germline V gives CDR1 MNHNS, CDR2 SASEGT. The CDR3 is 15 amino acids. General observations from the study: A greater number of public clonotypes (around 2,700) was shared by persistent patients than by new patients (about 890). For persistent Graves' patients, TCR diversity was lower than for newly diagnosed ones.

This sequence originates from a female donor with Graves disease. This sample comprised peripheral blood mononuclear cells (PBMCs), obtained when the disease was refractory, from a patient treated with antithyroid drugs. The gene calls are TRBV6-1 and TRBJ1-1, with 8 bases that match TRBD1. The DNA for the CDR3 is TGTGCCAGCAGTGCGCCGCGGACAGGGAGATCTGAAGCTTTCTTT. Its translation is CASSAPRTGRSEAFF.